This T cell receptor beta chain derives from a study of OX40 agonist ivuxolimab in advanced cancers. Background on the study: The group had a mean age of around 60 years, ranged from roughly 20 to 80, and was 80% to 90% male. Three partial responders included one hepatocellular carcinoma patient and two cutaneous melanoma patients.

The study's findings and limits: No antigen was identified for the clonally expanded peripheral T cells.

Method: immunoSEQ multiplex PCR; TCRdb's copy keeps in-frame clones and lacks some. The repertoire includes 60,000 to 85,000 clones, 65% to 90% of them detected once, and approximately 1.5% sits in the top ten. Germline lookup yields CDR1 MNHNY and CDR2 SVGAGI (reference sequence). Trimming removed 2 bases from V and 8 bases from J, with 18 bases in between. This CDR3 is 15 amino acids long. As concerns this clone: Its cognate antigen is unknown.

This clonotype was sampled from an adult with an advanced solid tumor such as melanoma, head and neck, liver or kidney cancer. The source material was CD4+ or CD8+ T cells sorted from blood, sampled in a trial of the OX40 agonist ivuxolimab. The chain recombines TRBV6-6 with TRBJ2-5, with D perhaps matching TRBD1 or TRBD2 (5 bases each). The DNA of the CDR3 is TGTGCCAGCAGTTACCCAGAAGGGGCCGGAGGAACCCAGTACTTC. This codes for CASSYPEGAGGTQYF.